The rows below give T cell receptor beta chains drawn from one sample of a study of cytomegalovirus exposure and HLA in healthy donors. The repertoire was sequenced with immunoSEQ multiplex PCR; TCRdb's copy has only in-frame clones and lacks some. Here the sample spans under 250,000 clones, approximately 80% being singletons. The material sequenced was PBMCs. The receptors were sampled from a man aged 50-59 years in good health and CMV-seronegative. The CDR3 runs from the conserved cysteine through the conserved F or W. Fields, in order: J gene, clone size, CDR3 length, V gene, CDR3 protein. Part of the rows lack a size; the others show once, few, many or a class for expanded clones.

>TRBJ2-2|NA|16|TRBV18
CASSFLDRALTGELFF
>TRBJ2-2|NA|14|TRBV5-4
CASSFRQDTGELFF
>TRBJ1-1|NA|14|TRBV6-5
CASSYSYIGGEAFF
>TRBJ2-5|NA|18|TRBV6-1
CASSEEVSSGRNLETQYF
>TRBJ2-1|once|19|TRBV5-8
CASSSRQGLAGPSYNEQFF
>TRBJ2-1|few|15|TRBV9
CASSSRDRVLNEQFF
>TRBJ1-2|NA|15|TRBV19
CASSPRTASNYGYTF
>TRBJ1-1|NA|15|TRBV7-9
CASSPEGTGRTEAFF
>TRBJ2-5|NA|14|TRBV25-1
CASSVASGRETQYF
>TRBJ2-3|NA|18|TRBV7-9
CASSWTSGIQTSTDTQYF
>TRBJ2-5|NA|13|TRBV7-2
CASSLGQRETQYF
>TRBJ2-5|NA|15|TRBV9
CASSVALSHGETQYF
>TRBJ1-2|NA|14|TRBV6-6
CASSTPWKEVGYTF
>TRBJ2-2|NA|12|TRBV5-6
CASSSYTGELFF
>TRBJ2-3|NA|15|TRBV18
CASSPPAQGGDTQYF
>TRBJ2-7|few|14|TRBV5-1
CASSQGNFIYEQYF
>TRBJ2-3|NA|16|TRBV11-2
CASSPKRVMGTDTQYF
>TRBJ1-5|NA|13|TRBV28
CASEAYSNQPQHF
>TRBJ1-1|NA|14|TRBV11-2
CASSYTGMGTEAFF
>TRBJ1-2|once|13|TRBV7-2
CASSPRRLYGYTF